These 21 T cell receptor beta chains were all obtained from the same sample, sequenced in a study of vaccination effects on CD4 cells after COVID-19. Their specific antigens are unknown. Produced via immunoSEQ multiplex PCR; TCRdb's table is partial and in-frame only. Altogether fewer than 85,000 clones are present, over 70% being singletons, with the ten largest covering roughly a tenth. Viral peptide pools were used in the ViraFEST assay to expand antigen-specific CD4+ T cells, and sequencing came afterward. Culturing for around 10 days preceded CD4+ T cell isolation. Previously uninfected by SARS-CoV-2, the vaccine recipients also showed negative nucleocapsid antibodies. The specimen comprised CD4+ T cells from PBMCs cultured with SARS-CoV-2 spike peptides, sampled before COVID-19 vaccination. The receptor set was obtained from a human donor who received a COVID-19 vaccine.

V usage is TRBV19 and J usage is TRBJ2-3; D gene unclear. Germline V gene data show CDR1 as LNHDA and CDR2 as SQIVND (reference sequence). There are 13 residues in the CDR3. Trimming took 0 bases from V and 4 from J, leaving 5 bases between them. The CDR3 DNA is TGTGCCAGTAGTATAGATTTTCCAGATACGCAGTATTTT. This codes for CASSIDFPDTQYF.

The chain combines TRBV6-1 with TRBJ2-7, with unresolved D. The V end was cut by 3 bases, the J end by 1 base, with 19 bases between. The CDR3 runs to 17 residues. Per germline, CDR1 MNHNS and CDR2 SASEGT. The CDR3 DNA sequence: TGTGCCAGCAGTGACGTGAGGACGGCTATTTTTTCCTACGAGCAGTACGTC. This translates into CASSDVRTAIFSYEQYV.

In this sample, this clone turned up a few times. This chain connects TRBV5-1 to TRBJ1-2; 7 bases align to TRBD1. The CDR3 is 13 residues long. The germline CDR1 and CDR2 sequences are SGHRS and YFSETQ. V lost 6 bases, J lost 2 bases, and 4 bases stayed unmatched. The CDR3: CASNTGANYGYTF. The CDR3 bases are TGCGCCAGCAATACAGGGGCAAACTATGGCTACACCTTC.

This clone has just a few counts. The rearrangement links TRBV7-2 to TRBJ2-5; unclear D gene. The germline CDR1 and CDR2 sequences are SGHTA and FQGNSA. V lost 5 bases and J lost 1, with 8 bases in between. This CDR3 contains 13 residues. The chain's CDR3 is CASSRPTQETQYF. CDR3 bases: TGTGCCAGCAGCAGACCAACCCAAGAGACCCAGTACTTC.

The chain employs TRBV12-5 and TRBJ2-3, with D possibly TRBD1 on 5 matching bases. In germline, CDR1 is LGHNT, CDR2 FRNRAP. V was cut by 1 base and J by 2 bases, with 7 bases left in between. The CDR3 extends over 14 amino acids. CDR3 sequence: CASGLGQLTDTQYF. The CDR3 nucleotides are TGTGCTAGTGGTTTGGGACAGCTCACAGATACGCAGTATTTT.

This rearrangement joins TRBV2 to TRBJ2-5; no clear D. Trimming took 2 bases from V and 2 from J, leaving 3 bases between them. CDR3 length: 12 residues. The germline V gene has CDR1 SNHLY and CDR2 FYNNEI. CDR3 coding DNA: TGTGCCAGCAGTGAACAGCAAGAGACCCAGTACTTC. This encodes CASSEQQETQYF.

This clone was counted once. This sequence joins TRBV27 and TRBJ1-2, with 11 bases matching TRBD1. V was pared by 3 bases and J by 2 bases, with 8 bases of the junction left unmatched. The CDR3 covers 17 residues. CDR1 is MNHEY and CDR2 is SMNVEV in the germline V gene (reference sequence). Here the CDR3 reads CASSLEGTGGLNYGYTF. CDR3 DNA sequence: TGTGCCAGCAGTTTGGAAGGGACAGGGGGACTCAACTATGGCTACACCTTC.

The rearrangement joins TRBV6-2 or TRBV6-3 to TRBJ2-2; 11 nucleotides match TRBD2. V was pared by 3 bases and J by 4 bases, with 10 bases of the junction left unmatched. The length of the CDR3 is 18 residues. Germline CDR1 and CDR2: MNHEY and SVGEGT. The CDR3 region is CASSYKLLAGVATGELFF. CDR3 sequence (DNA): TGTGCCAGCAGTTATAAGTTACTAGCGGGGGTTGCCACCGGGGAGCTGTTTTTT.

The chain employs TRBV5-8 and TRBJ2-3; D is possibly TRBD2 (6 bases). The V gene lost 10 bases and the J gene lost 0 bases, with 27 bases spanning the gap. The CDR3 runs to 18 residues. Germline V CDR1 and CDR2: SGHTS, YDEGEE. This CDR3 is CASPNNPGETASTDTQYF. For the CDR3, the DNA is TGTGCCTCCCCGAATAATCCGGGGGAGACAGCTAGCACAGATACGCAGTATTTT.

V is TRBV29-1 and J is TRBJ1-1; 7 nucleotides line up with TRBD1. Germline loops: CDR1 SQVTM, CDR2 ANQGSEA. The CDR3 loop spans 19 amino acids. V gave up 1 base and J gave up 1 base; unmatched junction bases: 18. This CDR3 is CSVEGHRGYRFNRNTEAFF. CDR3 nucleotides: TGCAGCGTTGAAGGACACAGGGGATATCGATTTAACAGGAACACTGAAGCTTTCTTT.

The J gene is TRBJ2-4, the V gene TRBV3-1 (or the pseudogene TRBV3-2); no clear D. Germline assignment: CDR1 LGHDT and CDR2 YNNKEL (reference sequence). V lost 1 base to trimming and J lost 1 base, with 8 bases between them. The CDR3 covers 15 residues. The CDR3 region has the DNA TGTGCCAGCAGCCAAGGAGTGGGGGCCAAAAACATTCAGTACTTC. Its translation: CASSQGVGAKNIQYF.

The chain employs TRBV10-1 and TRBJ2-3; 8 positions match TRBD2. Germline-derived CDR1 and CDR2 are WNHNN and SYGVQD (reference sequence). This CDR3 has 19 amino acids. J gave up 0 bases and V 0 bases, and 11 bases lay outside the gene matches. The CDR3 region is CASSESGSGGRLSTDTQYF. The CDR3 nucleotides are TGCGCCAGCAGTGAGTCGGGGAGCGGGGGAAGACTTAGCACAGATACGCAGTATTTT.

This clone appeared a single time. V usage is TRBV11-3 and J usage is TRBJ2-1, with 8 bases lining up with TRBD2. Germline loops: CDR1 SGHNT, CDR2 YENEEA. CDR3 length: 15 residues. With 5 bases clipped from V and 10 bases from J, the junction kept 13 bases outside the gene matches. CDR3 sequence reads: CASSGGGSGVEEQFF. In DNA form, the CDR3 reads TGTGCCAGCAGCGGAGGGGGTAGCGGGGTCGAGGAGCAGTTCTTC.

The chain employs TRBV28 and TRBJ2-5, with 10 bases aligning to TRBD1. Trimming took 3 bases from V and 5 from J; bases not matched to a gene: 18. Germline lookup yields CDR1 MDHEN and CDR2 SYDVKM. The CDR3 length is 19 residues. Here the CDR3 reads CASSFLGGTGVLLRETQYF. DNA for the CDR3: TGTGCCAGCAGTTTCCTCGGCGGGACAGGGGTTTTGTTACGGGAGACCCAGTACTTC.

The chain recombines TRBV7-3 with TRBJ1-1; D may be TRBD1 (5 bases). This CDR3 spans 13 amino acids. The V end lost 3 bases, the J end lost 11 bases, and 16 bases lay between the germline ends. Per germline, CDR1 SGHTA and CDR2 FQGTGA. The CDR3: CASSFNLGQMAFF. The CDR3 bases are TGTGCCAGCAGCTTTAACTTGGGGCAGATGGCTTTCTTT.

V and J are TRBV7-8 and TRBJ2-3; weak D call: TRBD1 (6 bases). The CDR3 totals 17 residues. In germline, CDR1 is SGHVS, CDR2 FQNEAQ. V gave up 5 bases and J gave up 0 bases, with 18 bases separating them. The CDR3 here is CASSATRGPISTDTQYF. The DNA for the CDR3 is TGTGCCAGCAGCGCAACCAGGGGACCTATTAGCACAGATACGCAGTATTTT.

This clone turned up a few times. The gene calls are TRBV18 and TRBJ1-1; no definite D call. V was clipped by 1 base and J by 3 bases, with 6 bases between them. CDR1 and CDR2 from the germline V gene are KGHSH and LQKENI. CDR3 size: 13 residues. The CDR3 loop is CASSPLVDTEAFF. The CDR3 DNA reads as TGTGCCAGCTCACCACTAGTCGACACTGAAGCTTTCTTT.

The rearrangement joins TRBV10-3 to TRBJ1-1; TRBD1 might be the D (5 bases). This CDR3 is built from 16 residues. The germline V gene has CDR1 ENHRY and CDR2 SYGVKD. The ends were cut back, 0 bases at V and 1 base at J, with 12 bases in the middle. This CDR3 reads CAISESIGRANTEAFF. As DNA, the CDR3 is TGTGCCATCAGTGAGTCGATAGGCAGGGCGAACACTGAAGCTTTCTTT.

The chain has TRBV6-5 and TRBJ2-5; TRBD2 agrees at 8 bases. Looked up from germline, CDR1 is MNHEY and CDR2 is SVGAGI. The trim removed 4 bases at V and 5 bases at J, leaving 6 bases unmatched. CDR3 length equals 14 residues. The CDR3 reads CASSSGLARETQYF. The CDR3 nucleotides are TGTGCCAGCAGTTCCGGACTAGCCCGGGAGACCCAGTACTTC.

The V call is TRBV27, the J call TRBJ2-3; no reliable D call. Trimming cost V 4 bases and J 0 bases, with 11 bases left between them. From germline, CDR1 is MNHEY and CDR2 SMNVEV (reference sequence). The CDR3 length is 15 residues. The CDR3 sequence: CASSSRLSSTDTQYF. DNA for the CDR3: TGTGCCAGCAGTTCTCGCTTGAGTAGCACAGATACGCAGTATTTT.

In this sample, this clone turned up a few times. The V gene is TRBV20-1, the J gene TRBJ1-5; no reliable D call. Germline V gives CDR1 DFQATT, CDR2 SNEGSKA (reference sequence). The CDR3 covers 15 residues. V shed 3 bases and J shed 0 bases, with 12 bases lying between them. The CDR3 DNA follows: TGCAGTGCTAGTTTCGGGAACCCTAGCAATCAGCCCCAGCATTTT. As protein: CSASFGNPSNQPQHF.